Listed below are T cell receptor beta chains from one sample, sequenced in a study of T cell responses to AZD1222 COVID-19 vaccine. Sequencing was performed with immunoSEQ multiplex PCR; in TCRdb, only in-frame clones are kept and a portion is missing. The repertoire consists of approximately 72,000 clones, with roughly 87% occurring once and the leading ten covering about 28%. The sequenced sample was peripheral blood, obtained 28 days after the second AZD1222 dose. Source of these receptors: an adult who received the AZD1222 COVID-19 vaccine. The CDR3 runs from the conserved cysteine through the conserved F or W. The D gene is left open where the match is weak. Clone size appears in some rows only: once, few, many, or a class for an expanded clone.

size	D	J	V	CDR3	DNA
-	TRBD1	TRBJ2-1	TRBV5-4	CASSPGTGGLSYNEQFF	TGTGCCAGCAGCCCCGGGACAGGGGGCTTATCCTACAATGAGCAGTTCTTC
-	TRBD1	TRBJ1-2	TRBV6-1	CASSEQTGEGYTF	TGTGCCAGCAGTGAACAGACAGGGGAGGGCTACACCTTC
-	-	TRBJ1-1	TRBV7-8	CASSVTEGETEAFF	TGTGCCAGCAGCGTTACAGAGGGAGAAACTGAAGCTTTCTTT
-	TRBD2	TRBJ2-4	TRBV4-3	CASSQRPAGDGNIQYF	TGCGCCAGCAGCCAGAGGCCAGCGGGAGATGGAAACATTCAGTACTTC
-	TRBD1	TRBJ1-5	TRBV27	CASSKTGGAGQPQHF	TGTGCCAGCAGTAAGACAGGGGGCGCAGGTCAGCCCCAGCATTTT
-	TRBD2	TRBJ2-7	TRBV28	CATWGGLGYEQYF	TGTGCCACATGGGGGGGGTTAGGCTACGAGCAGTACTTC
-	TRBD2	TRBJ2-1	TRBV19	CASSAGLLPPEQFF	TGTGCCAGTAGTGCGGGACTACTCCCCCCTGAGCAGTTCTTC
-	-	TRBJ1-5	TRBV10-3	CAIKSWGPDQPQHF	TGTGCCATCAAGAGTTGGGGGCCGGATCAGCCCCAGCATTTT
-	TRBD1	TRBJ1-4	TRBV27	CASRRQGARSEKLFF	TGTGCCAGCCGCAGACAGGGGGCACGGAGTGAAAAACTGTTTTTT
-	-	TRBJ1-1	TRBV7-2	CASSLEENTEAFF	TGTGCCAGCAGCTTAGAGGAGAACACTGAAGCTTTCTTT
-	TRBD1	TRBJ1-4	TRBV29-1	CSVQQGSTNEKLFF	TGCAGCGTCCAACAGGGGTCAACTAATGAAAAACTGTTTTTT
-	TRBD2	TRBJ2-1	TRBV19	CATFSAGERNEQFF	TGTGCCACCTTTAGCGCGGGAGAACGGAATGAGCAGTTCTTC
-	-	TRBJ1-6	TRBV3-1/TRBV3-2	CASSQDWAGNSPLHF	TGTGCCAGCAGCCAAGATTGGGCGGGGAATTCACCCCTCCACTTT
-	-	TRBJ1-2	TRBV29-1	CSVEDPDNPYGYTF	TGCAGCGTTGAAGATCCGGACAACCCCTATGGCTACACCTTC
-	TRBD1	TRBJ2-7	TRBV5-1	CASSPRQGFDYEQYF	TGCGCCAGCAGCCCCCGACAGGGTTTCGACTACGAGCAGTACTTC
-	-	TRBJ2-5	TRBV10-3	CAISEGSARETQYF	TGTGCCATCAGTGAGGGCAGTGCGAGGGAGACCCAGTACTTC
few	-	TRBJ2-1	TRBV28	CASSLMSPNNEQFF	TGTGCCAGCAGTTTAATGTCCCCCAACAATGAGCAGTTCTTC
-	-	TRBJ1-2	TRBV5-1	CASSLGGEVNYGYTF	TGCGCCAGCAGCTTGGGCGGGGAGGTTAACTATGGCTACACCTTC
-	-	TRBJ2-1	TRBV7-7	CASSLRREDYNEQFF	TGTGCCAGCAGCTTAAGGAGGGAAGACTACAATGAGCAGTTCTTC
-	-	TRBJ1-1	TRBV29-1	CSVDRQAEMNTEAFF	TGCAGCGTTGACCGACAGGCCGAAATGAACACTGAAGCTTTCTTT
-	-	TRBJ2-5	TRBV27	CASRPWTEETQYF	TGTGCCAGCAGACCTTGGACAGAAGAGACCCAGTACTTC
-	TRBD1	TRBJ2-7	TRBV18	CASSPGQGADTYEQYF	TGTGCCAGCTCACCGGGACAGGGGGCGGACACCTACGAGCAGTACTTC
-	-	TRBJ2-5	TRBV12-3/TRBV12-4	CASSFARAETQYF	TGTGCCAGCAGTTTCGCCAGGGCAGAGACCCAGTACTTC
-	-	TRBJ2-3	TRBV11-3	CASSDRTAVSGTDTQYF	TGTGCCAGCAGCGACCGGACTGCAGTGAGTGGCACAGATACGCAGTATTTT
-	TRBD2	TRBJ2-7	TRBV30	CAWSRGLAGEDEQYF	TGTGCCTGGAGTAGGGGACTAGCGGGAGAAGACGAGCAGTACTTC
once	TRBD1	TRBJ1-2	TRBV12-3/TRBV12-4	CASSPTGTYGYTF	TGTGCCAGCAGCCCGACAGGGACCTATGGCTACACCTTC
-	TRBD2	TRBJ2-1	TRBV9	CASSVGVAGNEQFF	TGTGCCAGCAGCGTAGGGGTAGCGGGTAATGAGCAGTTCTTC
-	-	TRBJ1-1	TRBV12-3/TRBV12-4	CASSQGQNTEAFF	TGTGCCAGCAGTCAGGGACAGAACACTGAAGCTTTCTTT
-	-	TRBJ2-1	TRBV6-2/TRBV6-3	CASSYSSDREQFF	TGTGCCAGCAGTTACTCTTCCGACCGTGAGCAGTTCTTC
-	-	TRBJ1-5	TRBV11-3	CASSLGAGTHQPQHF	TGTGCCAGCAGCTTAGGGGCGGGAACTCATCAGCCCCAGCATTTT
few	-	TRBJ2-7	TRBV30	CAWSEQPLYEQYF	TGTGCCTGGAGTGAACAGCCTCTCTACGAGCAGTACTTC
-	-	TRBJ2-1	TRBV24-1	CATSDLKRSSYNEQFF	TGTGCCACCAGTGATTTGAAGCGGAGCTCCTACAATGAGCAGTTCTTC
-	-	TRBJ2-7	TRBV7-6	CASRPREAEEYF	TGTGCCAGCAGACCCCGTGAGGCCGAGGAGTACTTC
-	TRBD2	TRBJ2-7	TRBV12-3/TRBV12-4	CASSLGGNEQYF	TGTGCCAGCAGTTTGGGGGGGAACGAGCAGTACTTC
-	-	TRBJ2-3	TRBV5-6	CASSPRTVRTDTQYF	TGTGCCAGCAGCCCCCGGACAGTCCGCACAGATACGCAGTATTTT
-	-	TRBJ2-5	TRBV15	CATSRDPWAETQYF	TGTGCCACCAGCAGAGACCCGTGGGCGGAGACCCAGTACTTC
-	-	TRBJ1-5	TRBV27	CASSPEFVLGLGDQPQHF	TGTGCCAGCAGCCCCGAGTTCGTCTTGGGGCTTGGGGATCAGCCCCAGCATTTT
-	-	TRBJ2-6	TRBV5-4	CASSTTGFGANVLTF	TGTGCCAGCAGCACTACAGGGTTCGGGGCCAACGTCCTGACTTTC
-	-	TRBJ2-3	TRBV2	CASSGERNKPPSTDTQYF	TGTGCCAGCAGCGGGGAACGGAATAAGCCACCAAGCACAGATACGCAGTATTTT
-	-	TRBJ2-2	TRBV25-1	CASSERVGRTGELFF	TGTGCCAGCAGTGAACGCGTGGGACGCACCGGGGAGCTGTTTTTT
-	-	TRBJ1-2	TRBV6-4	CASSDSGGYGYTF	TGTGCCAGCAGTGACTCGGGGGGCTATGGCTACACCTTC
once	-	TRBJ2-7	TRBV6-5	CASSYSRRSGEQYF	TGTGCCAGCAGTTACTCGAGGAGGTCCGGCGAGCAGTACTTC
-	-	TRBJ2-2	TRBV5-1	CASSLASGNTGELFF	TGCGCCAGCAGCTTGGCCTCCGGGAACACCGGGGAGCTGTTTTTT
-	-	TRBJ2-2	TRBV7-3	CASSYGSGTGELFF	TGTGCCAGCAGCTACGGGTCGGGTACCGGGGAGCTGTTTTTT